This T cell receptor beta chain was sequenced during a study of STAT5B mutations in CD4+ large granular lymphocyte leukemia. This CDR3 region has 15 residues. Between the trimmed V and J ends, which lost 2 bases and 0 bases, there was a span of 9 bases. CDR1 is SGHNT, CDR2 YYREEE, per germline (reference sequence). This clone was observed a single time. Its antigen is not identified. Libraries were prepared by immunoSEQ multiplex PCR; TCRdb keeps only in-frame clonotypes and omits some of them. The sample has roughly 40,000 clones, around 85% seen once. Study results and caveats: 8/27 top patient clones versus 2/35 control clones were TRBV06-family. Main leukemic clonotypes were patient-specific, but roughly 25% appeared at low frequency elsewhere.

The rearrangement uses TRBV5-4 and TRBJ2-1; D not resolved. The source of this sequence is a human donor in good health. Sequencing was carried out using CD4+ T cells from blood buffy coats. The DNA of the CDR3 is TGTGCCAGCAGCTTCGGGCAGAGCTCCTACAATGAGCAGTTCTTC. This codes for CASSFGQSSYNEQFF.